These T cell receptor beta chains were read from a single sample in a study of preoperative IRX-2 immunotherapy in early breast cancer. The table came from immunoSEQ multiplex PCR; TCRdb's copy has only in-frame clones and leaves some out. This table holds around 43,000 clones, around 77% found once. The starting material was tumor tissue, obtained after IRX-2 immunotherapy. These receptors came from a human donor with breast cancer. The CDR3 runs from the conserved cysteine through the conserved F or W. A D gene is named only where the DNA matches it firmly. Where a row states a size, it is once, few, many or the class of an expanded clone; other rows omit it.

>TRBV6-8|TRBJ1-6|-|once
CASRRELYNSPLHF
TGTGCCAGCAGGAGGGAGTTATATAATTCACCCCTCCACTTT
>TRBV7-7|TRBJ2-3|TRBD1|-
CASSLRGRADTQYF
TGTGCCAGCAGCTTAAGGGGGCGGGCAGATACGCAGTATTTT
>TRBV2|TRBJ2-1|-|-
CASSDDVTSYNEQFF
TGTGCCAGCAGTGACGACGTGACTTCCTACAATGAGCAGTTCTTC
>TRBV11-3|TRBJ1-4|-|-
CASSTLDTLSNEKLFF
TGTGCCAGCAGCACGCTAGACACGCTCAGTAATGAAAAACTGTTTTTT
>TRBV7-4|TRBJ2-3|TRBD1|few
CASSFGQVRTDTQYF
TGTGCCAGCAGCTTCGGACAGGTTCGCACAGATACGCAGTATTTT
>TRBV19|TRBJ1-4|TRBD1|once
CASSPQGTGRKLFF
TGTGCCAGTAGCCCTCAGGGGACAGGGAGGAAACTGTTTTTT
>TRBV10-2|TRBJ2-6|-|-
CASSDDASGANVLTF
TGCGCCAGCAGTGACGACGCGTCCGGGGCCAACGTCCTGACTTTC
>TRBV6-8|TRBJ2-2|-|-
CASRYLGLTNTGELFF
TGTGCCAGCAGGTACCTGGGACTGACTAACACCGGGGAGCTGTTTTTT
>TRBV7-1|TRBJ1-2|-|-
CASSALLGTNYGYTF
TGTGCCAGCAGCGCCTTACTCGGGACAAACTATGGCTACACCTTC
>TRBV11-3|TRBJ2-6|-|-
CASSPPVSGANVLTF
TGTGCCAGCAGCCCGCCGGTCTCTGGGGCCAACGTCCTGACTTTC
>TRBV28|TRBJ2-1|TRBD2|few
CASSLAGEYNEQFF
TGTGCCAGCAGTTTGGCGGGAGAATACAATGAGCAGTTCTTC
>TRBV11-3|TRBJ2-5|-|-
CASSSRDFQETQYF
TGTGCCAGCAGCTCTCGGGACTTCCAAGAGACCCAGTACTTC
>TRBV11-3|TRBJ2-7|-|few
CASSIEGGPSEQYF
TGTGCCAGCAGCATCGAGGGGGGACCGAGCGAGCAGTACTTC
>TRBV6-8|TRBJ2-7|TRBD1|-
CASSYFGQGRSYEQYF
TGTGCCAGCAGTTACTTCGGACAGGGTAGGTCCTACGAGCAGTACTTC
>TRBV15|TRBJ2-5|-|-
CATSRDRLVGFQETQYF
TGTGCCACCAGCAGAGATCGTCTGGTTGGATTCCAAGAGACCCAGTACTTC
>TRBV23-1|TRBJ2-7|-|-
CASSYLGYYEQYF
TGCGCCAGCAGCTACTTGGGGTACTACGAGCAGTACTTC
>TRBV1|TRBJ2-7|-|-
CASSQASLAAYEQYF
TGCGCCAGCAGCCAAGCCTCACTAGCGGCCTACGAGCAGTACTTC
>TRBV19|TRBJ2-2|TRBD1|-
CASTRGQGLGLGELFF
TGTGCCAGTACCAGGGGGCAGGGGCTGGGCCTCGGGGAGCTGTTTTTT
>TRBV15|TRBJ2-3|TRBD1|-
CATSRETGASTDTQYF
TGTGCCACCAGCAGGGAGACAGGGGCCAGCACAGATACGCAGTATTTT
>TRBV29-1|TRBJ2-1|TRBD1|-
CSGAGTGVYNEQFF
TGCAGCGGGGCTGGGACAGGAGTTTACAATGAGCAGTTCTTC